The next 18 T cell receptor beta chains were all read from a single sample in a study of T cell repertoires in cytomegalovirus infection. TCRdb recomputed calls from the reads with MiXCR, one row per CDR3 protein. The data show hundreds of thousands of distinct CDR3 sequences, approximately 24% seen once. The sequenced material came from CD8+ T cells from PBMCs. These receptor sequences come from a human donor in good health (CMV status not recorded). Some clones in this sample may be carry-over from other donors' samples.

This clonotype has only a few counts. CDR3 coding DNA: TGCAGCGTTGAGGCAGCGAACACCGGGGAGCTGTTTTTT. This encodes CSVEAANTGELFF. The chain is built from TRBV29-1 and TRBJ2-2; D is uncertain. The germline V and J ends were trimmed by 3 bases and 0 bases, with 5 bases remaining between them. This CDR3 region has 13 residues. The germline gives CDR1 SQVTM, CDR2 ANQGSEA.

This clonotype was observed a handful of times. The chain employs TRBV5-1 and TRBJ2-1, with 9 nucleotides matching TRBD1. Germline lookup yields CDR1 SGHRS and CDR2 YFSETQ. The junction had 6 bases not matched to a gene; V was cut back by 3 bases and J by 5 bases. The CDR3 runs to 15 residues. The CDR3 loop reads CASSSPGQGNNEQFF. Written as DNA, the CDR3 is TGCGCCAGCAGCTCCCCGGGACAGGGTAACAATGAGCAGTTCTTC.

The V gene is TRBV4-3, the J gene TRBJ2-2; D not certain. Germline V gives CDR1 LGHNA, CDR2 YSLEER. This CDR3 has 15 residues. The V gene lost 3 bases and the J gene lost 6 bases, with 14 bases spanning the gap. CDR3: CASSQTRVAAGELFF. Written as DNA, the CDR3 is TGCGCCAGCAGCCAGACAAGGGTGGCGGCCGGGGAGCTGTTTTTT.

A note on this clonotype: The junction departs from the called germline gene at one end, perhaps through a read error. This chain connects TRBV7-2 to TRBJ2-6; D is possibly TRBD2 (5 bases). Per the germline V gene, CDR1 is SGHTA and CDR2 is FQGNSA. This CDR3 contains 20 residues. The CDR3 DNA is TGTGTCAGCAGCTTAGCGCTCGTCAGGCCCCCTAGCTCTGGGGCCAACGTCCTGACTTTC. Translating gives CVSSLALVRPPSSGANVLTF.

The chain links TRBV19 to TRBJ1-2; unclear D gene. This CDR3 contains 13 residues. From germline, CDR1 is LNHDA and CDR2 SQIVND (reference sequence). V lost 3 bases to trimming and J lost 2 bases, with 7 bases between them. CDR3 region: CASSISLNYGYTF. CDR3 in DNA: TGTGCCAGTAGTATTTCCCTGAACTATGGCTACACCTTC.

This clonotype was counted a few times. The V call is TRBV7-3, the J call TRBJ2-1; the match to TRBD2 covers 8 bases. With 3 bases clipped from V and 6 bases from J, the junction kept 7 bases outside the gene matches. This CDR3 is 15 amino acids long. CDR1 SGHTA and CDR2 FQGTGA come from the germline V gene. The CDR3 DNA follows: TGTGCCAGCAGCTTCTCAGCGGGGGTTCTCAATGAGCAGTTCTTC. Its protein is CASSFSAGVLNEQFF.

The rearrangement joins TRBV27 to TRBJ2-1; D gene unclear. The CDR3 has 15 amino acids. The germline V and J ends were trimmed by 7 bases and 3 bases, with 16 bases remaining between them. Germline V lookup: CDR1 MNHEY, CDR2 SMNVEV (reference sequence). DNA for the CDR3: TGTGCCAGCACTTCGGTAGGGTTATTCTACAATGAGCAGTTCTTC. Translating it yields CASTSVGLFYNEQFF.

In this sample, this clonotype turned up a few times. The CDR3 loop is CASSASTGFQETQYF. CDR3 nucleotides: TGTGCCAGCAGCGCATCGACAGGGTTCCAAGAGACCCAGTACTTC. This chain links TRBV7-6 with TRBJ2-5; 7 bases line up with TRBD1. V lost 5 bases, J lost 1 base, and 7 bases stayed unmatched. The CDR3 is 15 residues long. The V gene's germline CDR1 is SGHVS and CDR2 FNYEAQ. Supplemented by reference TRBV7-6 and TRBJ2-5, the full variable domain reads GAGVSQSPRYKVTKRGQDVALRCDPISGHVSLYWYRQALGQGPEFLTYFNYEAQQDKSGLPNDRFSAERPEGSISTLTIQRTEQRDSAMYRCASSASTGFQETQYFGPGTRLLVL.

As DNA, the CDR3 is TGTGCCAGCAGCTCCCTGGACAGGGAAGGCGAAAAACTGTTTTTT. Its protein product is CASSSLDREGEKLFF. The chain uses TRBV7-6 and TRBJ1-4; 8 nucleotides align to TRBD1. The V gene end was trimmed by 4 bases and the J gene end by 8 bases; junction bases not matched to a gene: 9. The CDR3 has 15 residues. Per the germline V gene, CDR1 is SGHVS and CDR2 is FNYEAQ. Full variable domain (remainder filled in from reference TRBV7-6 and TRBJ1-4): GAGVSQSPRYKVTKRGQDVALRCDPISGHVSLYWYRQALGQGPEFLTYFNYEAQQDKSGLPNDRFSAERPEGSISTLTIQRTEQRDSAMYRCASSSLDREGEKLFFGSGTQLSVL.

In its sample, this clonotype was seen a few times. This sequence joins TRBV7-9 and TRBJ2-7, with TRBD2 matching 9 bases. From germline, CDR1 is SEHNR and CDR2 FQNEAQ (reference sequence). Trimming at V came to 5 bases and at J to 2 bases, leaving 4 bases not matched to a gene. This CDR3 is 14 amino acids long. CDR3 loop: CASSPSGDPYEQYF. CDR3 DNA sequence: TGTGCCAGCAGCCCTAGCGGGGATCCCTACGAGCAGTACTTC.

This clonotype is a singleton in its sample. The chain uses TRBV5-1 and TRBJ1-1; no definite D call. CDR3 length: 14 amino acids. Germline V gene data show CDR1 as SGHRS and CDR2 as YFSETQ. V lost 3 bases and J lost 1, with 10 bases in between. In DNA form, the CDR3 reads TGCGCCAGCAGCTGGGCCCCTACGAACACTGAAGCTTTCTTT. This translates into CASSWAPTNTEAFF.

This clonotype was picked up a small number of times. The chain uses TRBV7-9 and TRBJ1-1; D uncertain. V was cut by 3 bases and J by 2 bases, with 7 bases left in between. The CDR3 has 13 residues. The germline V gene has CDR1 SEHNR and CDR2 FQNEAQ (reference sequence). CDR3 DNA: TGTGCCAGCAGCTTTTTATTTAACACTGAAGCTTTCTTT. This gives the protein CASSFLFNTEAFF.

This clonotype was seen more than once but under ten times. The gene calls are TRBV20-1 and TRBJ1-3; 8 bases fit TRBD1. From germline, CDR1 is DFQATT and CDR2 SNEGSKA (reference sequence). Trimming removed 3 bases from V and 4 bases from J; junction bases left unmatched: 14. The CDR3 loop spans 17 amino acids. The CDR3 coding sequence is TGCAGTGCTAGTGACAGGGGCGAATCCTCGGGCGGAAACACCATATATTTT. The encoded protein is CSASDRGESSGGNTIYF.

V usage is TRBV6-5 and J usage is TRBJ1-4; no definite D call. The CDR3 has 15 residues. The germline V and J ends were trimmed by 1 base and 3 bases, with 9 bases remaining between them. The germline CDR1 and CDR2 sequences are MNHEY and SVGAGI. In nucleotides, the CDR3 is TGTGCCAGCAGTTACTTGGCAGATCCTAATGAAAAACTGTTTTTT. Translation: CASSYLADPNEKLFF.

The chain carries TRBV28 and TRBJ2-3; D possibly corresponds to TRBD2 (6 bases). Germline CDR1 and CDR2: MDHEN and SYDVKM. The CDR3 sequence is 16 residues long. V lost 5 bases and J 4 bases, leaving 19 bases between the germline ends. The CDR3 sequence: CASSLASGGYPDTQYF. In DNA, the CDR3 is TGTGCCAGCAGTCTAGCCTCCGGGGGTTACCCAGATACGCAGTATTTT. Using reference TRBV28 and TRBJ2-3 for the parts outside the CDR3, the full variable domain is DVKVTQSSRYLVKRTGEKVFLECVQDMDHENMFWYRQDPGLGLRLIYFSYDVKMKEKGDIPEGYSVSREKKERFSLILESASTNQTSMYLCASSLASGGYPDTQYFGPGTRLTVL.

This clonotype has more than one count but fewer than ten. This chain links TRBV5-1 with TRBJ1-1; tentative D call: TRBD1 (5 bases). Deletions cut 5 bases from V and 4 bases from J, with 12 bases between. There are 13 residues in the CDR3. Per germline, CDR1 SGHRS and CDR2 YFSETQ. CDR3 coding DNA: TGCGCCAGCAGGGTAGCAGGGAGCACTGAAGCTTTCTTT. Protein sequence: CASRVAGSTEAFF. The full variable domain, its missing parts supplied by reference TRBV5-1 and TRBJ1-1, is KAGVTQTPRYLIKTRGQQVTLSCSPISGHRSVSWYQQTPGQGLQFLFEYFSETQRNKGNFPGRFSGRQFSNSRSEMNVSTLELGDSALYLCASRVAGSTEAFFGQGTRLTVV.

A single count supports this clonotype. This could be a read error, since a much larger clone is one nucleotide away. V and J are TRBV7-4 and TRBJ2-5, with D possibly TRBD1 on 6 matching bases. The V end lost 3 bases, the J end lost 5 bases, and 19 bases lay between the germline ends. The length of the CDR3 is 16 residues. CDR1 is SGHVT, CDR2 SQSDAQ, per germline. CDR3 amino acids: CASSFGAGDLLETQYF. The CDR3 DNA reads as TGTGCCAGCAGCTTTGGGGCAGGGGACCTTTTGGAGACCCAGTACTTC.

This clonotype was recorded a few times. The rearrangement joins TRBV7-9 to TRBJ1-1; D is unclear. The CDR3 extends over 14 amino acids. Germline V gene lookup returns CDR1 SEHNR and CDR2 FQNEAQ (reference sequence). Trimming removed 5 bases from V and 5 bases from J, with 15 bases in between. CDR3 region: CASSPDLGWTEAFF. In DNA form, the CDR3 reads TGTGCCAGCAGCCCAGATCTCGGTTGGACTGAAGCTTTCTTT.